This TCR beta chain was identified in a study of early stage breast cancer tumors. Study findings and constraints: Blood repertoires resembled normal breast more than tumor.

TCRdb's copy holds only in-frame clones and misses some; the assay was immunoSEQ multiplex PCR. Among 27,000 or so clones, approximately 84% were seen once, and the ten largest hold roughly 9.9%. A note on this clone: Its antigen remains unknown.

This receptor was identified in a person aged 50-59 years with breast cancer. The sample comprised blood.

CDR3 protein: CASSGAGTVNTGELFF. The CDR3 coding sequence is TGTGCCAGCAGTGGTGCCGGGACGGTGAACACCGGGGAGCTGTTTTTT. The chain is built from TRBV6-1 and TRBJ2-2, with D tentatively TRBD1 or TRBD2 (5 bases each). Germline lookup yields CDR1 MNHNS and CDR2 SASEGT. The CDR3 runs to 16 residues. V was trimmed by 4 bases and J by 1 base, leaving 13 bases between them.